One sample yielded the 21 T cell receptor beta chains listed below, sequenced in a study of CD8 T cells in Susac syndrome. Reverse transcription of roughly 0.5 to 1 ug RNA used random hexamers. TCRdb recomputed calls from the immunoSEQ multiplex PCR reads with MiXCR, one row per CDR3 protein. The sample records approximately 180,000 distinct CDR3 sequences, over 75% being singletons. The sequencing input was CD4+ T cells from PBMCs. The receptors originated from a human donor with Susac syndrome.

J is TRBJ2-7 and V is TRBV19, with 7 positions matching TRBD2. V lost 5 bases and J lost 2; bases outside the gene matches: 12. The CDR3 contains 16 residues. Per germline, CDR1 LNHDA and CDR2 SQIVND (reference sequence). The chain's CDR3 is CASSPLGGTVAYEQYF. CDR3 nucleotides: TGTGCCAGTAGTCCCTTGGGGGGGACGGTCGCCTACGAGCAGTACTTC.

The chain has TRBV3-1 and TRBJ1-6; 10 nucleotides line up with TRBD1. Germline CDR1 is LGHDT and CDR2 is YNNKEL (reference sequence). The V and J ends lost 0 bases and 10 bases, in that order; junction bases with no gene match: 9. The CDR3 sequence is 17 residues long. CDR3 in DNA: TGTGCCAGCAGCCAAGAAGGGACAGGGGTGACCCGCTCACCCCTCCACTTT. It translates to CASSQEGTGVTRSPLHF. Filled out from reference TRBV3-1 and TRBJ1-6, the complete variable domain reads DTAVSQTPKYLVTQMGNDKSIKCEQNLGHDTMYWYKQDSKKFLKIMFSYNNKELIINETVPNRFSPKSPDKAHLNLHINSLELGDSAVYFCASSQEGTGVTRSPLHFGNGTRLTVT.

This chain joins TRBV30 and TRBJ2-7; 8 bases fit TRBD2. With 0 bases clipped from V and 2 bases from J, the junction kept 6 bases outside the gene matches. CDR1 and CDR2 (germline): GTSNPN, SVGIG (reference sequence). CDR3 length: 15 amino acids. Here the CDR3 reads CAWSVFWRGAYEQYF. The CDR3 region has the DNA TGTGCCTGGAGTGTATTTTGGCGGGGGGCCTACGAGCAGTACTTC.

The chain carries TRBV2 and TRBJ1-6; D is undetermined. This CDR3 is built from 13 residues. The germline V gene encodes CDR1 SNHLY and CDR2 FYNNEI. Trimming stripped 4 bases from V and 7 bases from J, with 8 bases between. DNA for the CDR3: TGTGCCAGCAGTGGAAGATTCAATTCACCCCTCCACTTT. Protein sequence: CASSGRFNSPLHF.

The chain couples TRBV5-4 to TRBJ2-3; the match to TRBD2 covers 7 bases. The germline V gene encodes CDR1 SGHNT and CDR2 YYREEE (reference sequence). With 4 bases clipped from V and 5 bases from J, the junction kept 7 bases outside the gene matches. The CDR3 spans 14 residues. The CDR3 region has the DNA TGTGCCAGCAGCGACAGCGGGGTCGTAGATACGCAGTATTTT. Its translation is CASSDSGVVDTQYF. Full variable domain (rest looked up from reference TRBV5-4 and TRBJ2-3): ETGVTQSPTHLIKTRGQQVTLRCSSQSGHNTVSWYQQALGQGPQFIFQYYREEENGRGNFPPRFSGLQFPNYSSELNVNALELDDSALYLCASSDSGVVDTQYFGPGTRLTVL.

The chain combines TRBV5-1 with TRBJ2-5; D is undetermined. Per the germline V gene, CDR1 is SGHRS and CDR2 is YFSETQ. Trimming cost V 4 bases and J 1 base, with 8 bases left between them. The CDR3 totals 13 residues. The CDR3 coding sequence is TGCGCCAGCAGCCAGTGGTCCCAAGAGACCCAGTACTTC. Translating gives CASSQWSQETQYF. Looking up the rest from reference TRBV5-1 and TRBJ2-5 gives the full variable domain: KAGVTQTPRYLIKTRGQQVTLSCSPISGHRSVSWYQQTPGQGLQFLFEYFSETQRNKGNFPGRFSGRQFSNSRSEMNVSTLELGDSALYLCASSQWSQETQYFGPGTRLLVL.

CDR3 in DNA: TGCGCCAGCAGCCTCCGGGGACAGGTGAACACTGAAGCTTTCTTT. The encoded protein is CASSLRGQVNTEAFF. This sequence joins TRBV4-1 and TRBJ1-1; 8 positions agree with TRBD1. The CDR3 is 15 amino acids. V shed 4 bases, J shed 0 bases, and the junction held 4 bases outside the gene matches. Germline V gives CDR1 MGHRA, CDR2 YSYEKL.

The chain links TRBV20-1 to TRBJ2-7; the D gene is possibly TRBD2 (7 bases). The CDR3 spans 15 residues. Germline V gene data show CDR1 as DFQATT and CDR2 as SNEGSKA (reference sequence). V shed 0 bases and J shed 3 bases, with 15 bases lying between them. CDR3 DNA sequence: TGCAGTGCTAGAGATCCTGCGGGGGCGGACTACGAGCAGTACTTC. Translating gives CSARDPAGADYEQYF.

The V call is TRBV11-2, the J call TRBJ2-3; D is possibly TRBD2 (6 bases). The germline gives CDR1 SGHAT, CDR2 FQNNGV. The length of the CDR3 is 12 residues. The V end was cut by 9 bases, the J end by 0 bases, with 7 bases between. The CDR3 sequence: CASTSSTDTQYF. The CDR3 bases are TGTGCCAGTACTAGCAGCACAGATACGCAGTATTTT. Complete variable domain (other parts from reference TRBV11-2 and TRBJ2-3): EAGVAQSPRYKIIEKRQSVAFWCNPISGHATLYWYQQILGQGPKLLIQFQNNGVVDDSQLPKDRFSAERLKGVDSTLKIQPAKLEDSAVYLCASTSSTDTQYFGPGTRLTVL.

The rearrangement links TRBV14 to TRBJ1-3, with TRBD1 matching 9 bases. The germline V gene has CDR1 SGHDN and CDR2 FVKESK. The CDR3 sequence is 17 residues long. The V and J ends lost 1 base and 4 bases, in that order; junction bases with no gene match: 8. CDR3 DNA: TGTGCCAGCAGCCAAGCGATTTTCACAGGGGGCGGAAACACCATATATTTT. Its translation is CASSQAIFTGGGNTIYF.

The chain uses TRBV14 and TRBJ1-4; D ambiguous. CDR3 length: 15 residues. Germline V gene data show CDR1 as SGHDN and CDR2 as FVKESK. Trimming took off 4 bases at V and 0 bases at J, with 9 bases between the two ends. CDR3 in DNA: TGTGCCAGCAGCCGACGGACGGCAACTAATGAAAAACTGTTTTTT. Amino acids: CASSRRTATNEKLFF.

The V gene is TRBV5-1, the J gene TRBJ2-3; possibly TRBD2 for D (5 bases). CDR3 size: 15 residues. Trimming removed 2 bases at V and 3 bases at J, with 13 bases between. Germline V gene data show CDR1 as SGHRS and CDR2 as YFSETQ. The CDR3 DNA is TGCGCCAGCAGCTTCGGGGTCGGGGAGACAGATACGCAGTATTTT. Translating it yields CASSFGVGETDTQYF.

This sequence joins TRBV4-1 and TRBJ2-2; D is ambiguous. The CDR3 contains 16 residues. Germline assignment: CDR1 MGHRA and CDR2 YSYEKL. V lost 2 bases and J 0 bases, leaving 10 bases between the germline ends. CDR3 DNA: TGCGCCAGCAGCCAACCGACGGGCGCGAACACCGGGGAGCTGTTTTTT. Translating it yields CASSQPTGANTGELFF.

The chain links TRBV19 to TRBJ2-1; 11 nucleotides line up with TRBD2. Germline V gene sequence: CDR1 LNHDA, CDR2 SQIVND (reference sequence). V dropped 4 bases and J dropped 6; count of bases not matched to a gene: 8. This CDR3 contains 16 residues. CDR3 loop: CASSTVSGRVRNEQFF. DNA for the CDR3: TGTGCCAGTAGTACCGTTAGCGGGAGGGTCCGCAATGAGCAGTTCTTC.

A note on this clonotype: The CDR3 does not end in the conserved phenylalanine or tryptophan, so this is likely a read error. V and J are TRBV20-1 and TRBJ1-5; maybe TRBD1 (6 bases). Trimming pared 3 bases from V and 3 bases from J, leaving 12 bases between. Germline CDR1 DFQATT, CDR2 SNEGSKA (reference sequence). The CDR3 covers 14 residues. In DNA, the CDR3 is TGCAGTGCTAGTACAGGGTTTTTCAATCAGCCCCAGCATTCT. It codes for CSASTGFFNQPQHS.

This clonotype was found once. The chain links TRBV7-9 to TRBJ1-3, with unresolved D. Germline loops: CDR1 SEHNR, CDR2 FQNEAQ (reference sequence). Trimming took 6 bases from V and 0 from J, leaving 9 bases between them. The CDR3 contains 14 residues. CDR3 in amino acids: CASSILNSGNTIYF. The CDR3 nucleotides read TGTGCCAGCAGTATCCTTAACTCTGGAAACACCATATATTTT. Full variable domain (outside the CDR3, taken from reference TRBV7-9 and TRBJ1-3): DTGVSQNPRHKITKRGQNVTFRCDPISEHNRLYWYRQTLGQGPEFLTYFQNEAQLEKSRLLSDRFSAERPKGSFSTLEIQRTEQGDSAMYLCASSILNSGNTIYFGEGSWLTVV.

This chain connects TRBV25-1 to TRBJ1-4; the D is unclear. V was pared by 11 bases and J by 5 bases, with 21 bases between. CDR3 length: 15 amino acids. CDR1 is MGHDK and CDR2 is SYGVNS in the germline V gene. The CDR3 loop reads CAASSGEWANEKLFF. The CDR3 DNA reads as TGTGCCGCTTCGTCCGGGGAGTGGGCAAATGAAAAACTGTTTTTT.

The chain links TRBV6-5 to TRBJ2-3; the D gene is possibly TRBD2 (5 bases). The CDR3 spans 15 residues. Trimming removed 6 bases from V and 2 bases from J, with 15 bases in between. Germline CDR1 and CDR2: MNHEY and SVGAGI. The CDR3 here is CASRSLGLFTDTQYF. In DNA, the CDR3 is TGTGCCAGCAGGAGCCTCGGACTGTTCACAGATACGCAGTATTTT.

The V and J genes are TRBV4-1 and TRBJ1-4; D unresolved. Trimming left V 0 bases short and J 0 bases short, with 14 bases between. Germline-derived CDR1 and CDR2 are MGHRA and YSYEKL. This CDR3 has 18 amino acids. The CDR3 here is CASSQDRSSGTTNEKLFF. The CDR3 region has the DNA TGCGCCAGCAGCCAAGATCGGTCGAGCGGGACAACTAATGAAAAACTGTTTTTT.

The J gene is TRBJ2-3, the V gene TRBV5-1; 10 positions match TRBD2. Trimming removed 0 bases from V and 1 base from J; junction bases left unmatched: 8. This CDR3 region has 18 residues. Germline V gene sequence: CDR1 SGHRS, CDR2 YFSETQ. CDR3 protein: CASSLVGSGTSGTDTQYF. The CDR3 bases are TGCGCCAGCAGCTTGGTGGGGTCCGGGACTAGCGGCACAGATACGCAGTATTTT. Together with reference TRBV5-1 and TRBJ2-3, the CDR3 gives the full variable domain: KAGVTQTPRYLIKTRGQQVTLSCSPISGHRSVSWYQQTPGQGLQFLFEYFSETQRNKGNFPGRFSGRQFSNSRSEMNVSTLELGDSALYLCASSLVGSGTSGTDTQYFGPGTRLTVL.

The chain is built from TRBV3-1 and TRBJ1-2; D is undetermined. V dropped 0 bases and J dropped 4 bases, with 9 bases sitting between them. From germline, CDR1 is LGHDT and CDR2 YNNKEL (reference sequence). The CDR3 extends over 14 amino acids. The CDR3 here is CASSQEASSYGYTF. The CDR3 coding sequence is TGTGCCAGCAGCCAAGAAGCCAGTAGCTATGGCTACACCTTC.